This TCR beta chain was obtained from a study of blood T cell repertoires in COVID-19. Turning to the study itself: Sites across the United States, Italy and Spain contributed samples from acute and convalescent COVID-19. Sources were T cells, B-cell-depleted T cells, or PBMCs; the material itself was cDNA or gDNA.

The CDR3 spans 13 residues. Germline V lookup: CDR1 MNHEY, CDR2 SVGAGI. The germline V and J ends were trimmed by 6 bases and 8 bases, with 13 bases remaining between them. A few counts support this clone. Original analysis: Scientists estimated how many nucleated cells there were by amplifying reference gene primers. Assay: immunoSEQ multiplex PCR; the TCRdb copy retains only in-frame clones and omits some. V and J calls and clone size are as listed in that table; D and trimming were resolved from the DNA. The data contain about 150,000 clones, under 90% of them seen just once; the ten biggest clones take up about 8.4%.

Material for sequencing was peripheral blood. This TCR came from a woman aged 60-75 years with active or convalescent COVID-19. J is TRBJ1-4 and V is TRBV6-5; a possible D gene is TRBD1 (5 bases). The DNA of the CDR3 is TGTGCCAGCAGGAAGGACACCCGGGAAAAACTGTTTTTT. It codes for CASRKDTREKLFF.